This T cell receptor beta chain was profiled in a study of blood T cell repertoires in COVID-19. The wider study: Samples representing acute and convalescent COVID-19 were sourced from the United States, Italy and Spain. The cDNA or gDNA used as material had been derived from T cells, B-cell-depleted T cells, or PBMCs.

Authors' analysis steps: Using reference gene primer amplification, nucleated cell counts were estimated. Assay used: immunoSEQ multiplex PCR; TCRdb lists only in-frame clones, some missing. V and J calls and clone size are as listed in that table; D and trimming were resolved from the DNA. The repertoire has a few hundred thousand clones, around four fifths of them found once; the top ten carry roughly 8.7%. The CDR3 extends over 12 amino acids. Trimming left V 7 bases short and J 8 bases short, with 14 bases between. Germline CDR1 is LNHDA and CDR2 is SQIVND (reference sequence). This receptor was taken from a man aged 35-49 years who had recovered from COVID-19. The chain links TRBV19 to TRBJ1-2; D unclear. Sequencing input: PBMCs or T cells enriched from blood (not recorded which). The CDR3 sequence: CASTNRGWGYTF. The CDR3 DNA sequence: TGTGCCAGTACCAATCGGGGTTGGGGCTACACCTTC.